A single sample is the source of the 2 T cell receptor beta chains below, sequenced in a study of blood T cell repertoires in COVID-19. Assay: immunoSEQ multiplex PCR; the TCRdb copy retains only in-frame clones and omits some. The sample lists 250,000 to 350,000 clones; around 89% were seen once. The sequenced sample was peripheral blood. These TCRs come from a man aged 25 to 40 with acute or convalescent COVID-19.

The chain has TRBV5-1 and TRBJ1-2, with 8 nucleotides matching TRBD1. There are 15 residues in the CDR3. The V gene end was trimmed by 0 bases and the J gene end by 5 bases; junction bases not matched to a gene: 6. Germline CDR1 reads SGHRS; CDR2 reads YFSETQ. In DNA, the CDR3 is TGCGCCAGCAGCTTGGTAGGACAGGGAGGATATGGCTACACCTTC. Protein: CASSLVGQGGYGYTF.

The chain recombines TRBV7-9 with TRBJ1-5, with 8 nucleotides matching TRBD1. The CDR3 covers 16 residues. J lost 2 bases, V lost 4 bases, and 7 bases had no gene match. Germline CDR1 reads SEHNR; CDR2 reads FQNEAQ (reference sequence). CDR3 nucleotide sequence: TGTGCCAGCAGCTCCACCCGGGGACAGGGCAATCAGCCCCAGCATTTT. It encodes CASSSTRGQGNQPQHF.